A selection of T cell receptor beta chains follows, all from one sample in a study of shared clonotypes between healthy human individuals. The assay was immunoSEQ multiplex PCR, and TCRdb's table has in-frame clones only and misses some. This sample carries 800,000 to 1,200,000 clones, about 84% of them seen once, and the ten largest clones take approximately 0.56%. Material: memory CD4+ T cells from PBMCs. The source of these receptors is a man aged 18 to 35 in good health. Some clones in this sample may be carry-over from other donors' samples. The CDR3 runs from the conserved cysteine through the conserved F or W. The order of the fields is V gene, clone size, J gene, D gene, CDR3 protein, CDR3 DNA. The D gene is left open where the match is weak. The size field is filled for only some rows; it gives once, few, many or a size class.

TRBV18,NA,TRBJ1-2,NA,CASSPVASRGGGYTF,TGTGCCAGCTCCCCGGTCGCGTCCCGGGGGGGTGGCTACACCTTC
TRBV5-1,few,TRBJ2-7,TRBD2,CASSLAAGGPNEQYF,TGCGCCAGCAGCTTGGCCGCGGGAGGGCCCAACGAGCAGTACTTC
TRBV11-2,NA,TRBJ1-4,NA,CASSLDQGTKLFF,TGTGCCAGCAGCTTAGATCAGGGAACCAAACTGTTTTTT
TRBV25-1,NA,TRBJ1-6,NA,CASSETGLPNSPLHF,TGTGCCAGCAGTGAAACAGGGCTTCCTAATTCACCCCTCCACTTT
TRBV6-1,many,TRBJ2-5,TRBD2,CASSEPSGGQETQYF,TGTGCCAGCAGCGAACCTAGCGGGGGCCAAGAGACCCAGTACTTC
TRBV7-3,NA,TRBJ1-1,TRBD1,CASSLNPGGSEAFF,TGTGCCAGCAGCTTAAATCCAGGGGGCTCTGAAGCTTTCTTT
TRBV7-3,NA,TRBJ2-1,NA,CASSLEHPPYRGQFF,TGTGCCAGCAGCTTAGAACACCCTCCCTACAGAGGGCAGTTCTTC
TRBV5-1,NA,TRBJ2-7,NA,CASSLGVNEQYF,TGCGCCAGCAGCTTGGGGGTAAACGAGCAGTACTTC
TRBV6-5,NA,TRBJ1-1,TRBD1,CASSYLRQGEAFF,TGTGCCAGCAGTTATCTCCGACAGGGGGAAGCTTTCTTT
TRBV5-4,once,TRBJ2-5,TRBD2,CASSLLAGSQETQYF,TGTGCCAGCAGCTTACTAGCGGGCTCCCAAGAGACCCAGTACTTC
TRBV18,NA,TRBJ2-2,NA,CASSPPGSLDTGELFF,TGTGCCAGCTCACCACCGGGCAGCCTGGACACCGGGGAGCTGTTTTTT
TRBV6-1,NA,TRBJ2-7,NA,CASIGKGRYEQYF,TGTGCCAGCATAGGGAAAGGGAGGTACGAGCAGTACTTC
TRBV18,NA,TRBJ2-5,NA,CASSPLAGSVGGETQYF,TGTGCCAGCTCACCATTGGCCGGGAGTGTCGGGGGAGAGACCCAGTACTTC
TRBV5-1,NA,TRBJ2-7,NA,CASSLPGVFHEQYF,TGCGCCAGCAGCTTACCAGGGGTCTTCCACGAGCAGTACTTC
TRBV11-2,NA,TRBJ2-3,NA,CASSIGGVGDTQYF,TGTGCCAGCAGCATAGGGGGAGTTGGGGATACGCAGTATTTT
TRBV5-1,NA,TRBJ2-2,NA,CASSLDDRPNTGELFF,TGCGCCAGCAGCCTCGACGACAGACCGAACACCGGGGAGCTGTTTTTT
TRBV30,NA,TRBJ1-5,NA,CAWSADSIEPQHF,TGTGCCTGGAGTGCCGACAGTATTGAGCCCCAGCATTTT
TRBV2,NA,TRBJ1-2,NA,CASSIGTTSGYTF,TGTGCCAGCAGTATCGGGACGACTTCTGGCTACACCTTC
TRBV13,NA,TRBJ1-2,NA,CASSLVGAGYTF,TGTGCCAGCAGCTTAGTCGGGGCCGGCTACACCTTC
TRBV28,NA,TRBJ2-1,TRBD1,CASSRTGLYNEQFF,TGTGCCAGCAGCCGGACAGGACTCTACAATGAGCAGTTCTTC
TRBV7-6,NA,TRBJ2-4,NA,CASSLGVGGAKNIQYF,TGTGCCAGCAGCTTAGGCGTTGGAGGAGCCAAAAACATTCAGTACTTC
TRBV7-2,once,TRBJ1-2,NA,CASSLGGGYTF,TGTGCCAGCAGCTTAGGTGGTGGCTACACCTTC
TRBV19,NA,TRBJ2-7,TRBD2,CASSTTGGTYEQYF,TGTGCCAGTAGTACCACGGGAGGGACCTACGAGCAGTACTTC
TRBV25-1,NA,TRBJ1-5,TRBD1,CASRQGDYQPQHF,TGTGCCAGCAGGCAGGGGGATTATCAGCCCCAGCATTTT
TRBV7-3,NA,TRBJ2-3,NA,CASSLGEFASTDTQYF,TGTGCCAGCAGCTTAGGAGAGTTCGCTAGCACAGATACGCAGTATTTT
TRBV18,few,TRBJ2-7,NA,CASSPSQGPSSHEQYF,TGTGCCAGCTCACCCTCCCAGGGGCCCTCTAGCCACGAGCAGTACTTC
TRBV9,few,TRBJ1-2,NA,CASSSRTANYGYTF,TGTGCCAGCAGCTCCCGGACAGCGAACTATGGCTACACCTTC